Shown below are 25 T cell receptor beta chains from a single sample sequenced in a study of beta chain features in type 1 diabetes (dated by TCRdb to 2016 to 2018). Study-level results and caveats: A moderate but significant shortening of TCRB CDR3 length was observed in type 1 diabetes patients in all four CD4+ subsets.

No antigen has been assigned to these receptors. Receptor libraries were prepared by the immunoSEQ multiplex PCR assay. All of the isolated RNA was reverse transcribed with the High Capacity cDNA Reverse Transcription Kit, so expressed TCRB transcripts were sequenced. The source is immuneACCESS, and TCRdb retained only in-frame sequences with V and J called. Part of the clones is not carried over; for the studies checked, unresolved V genes explain less than half of this, and the remainder is unexplained. The sample table records more than 150,000 clones; approximately 9.1% of these occur just once. The ten largest clones capture about 0.75% of the sample. Source material: central memory CD4+ T cells from blood. The receptors come from a woman aged 25 to 39 with type 1 diabetes.

This clone was detected a few times. The J gene is TRBJ2-5, the V gene TRBV7-3; possible D gene TRBD2, 5 bases. The CDR3 runs to 14 residues. Looked up from germline, CDR1 is SGHTA and CDR2 is FQGTGA. V lost 2 bases and J lost 3, with 10 bases in between. The CDR3 sequence is CASSLSPEEETQYF. The CDR3 nucleotides are TGTGCCAGCAGCTTATCTCCGGAGGAAGAGACCCAGTACTTC.

The gene calls are TRBV7-3 and TRBJ2-1; D gene unclear. Trimming removed 2 bases from V and 0 bases from J, with 8 bases in between. Germline CDR1 reads SGHTA; CDR2 reads FQGTGA. This CDR3 is built from 15 residues. The CDR3 nucleotides read TGTGCCAGCAGCTTAGGAGCGAGCTCCTACAATGAGCAGTTCTTC. Its translation: CASSLGASSYNEQFF.

In its sample, this clone was seen a few times. DNA of the CDR3: TGTGCCAGCAGGAAGAATACTAGAGCCTACTACAATGAGCAGTTCTTC. Protein: CASRKNTRAYYNEQFF. The gene calls are TRBV27 and TRBJ2-1; tentatively, D is TRBD2 (5 bases). This CDR3 region has 16 residues. Germline loops: CDR1 MNHEY, CDR2 SMNVEV (reference sequence). V gave up 6 bases and J gave up 3 bases, with 18 bases separating them.

This clone has just a few counts. The chain is built from TRBV7-3 and TRBJ2-2; 8 bases line up with TRBD1. The CDR3 extends over 14 amino acids. Looked up from germline, CDR1 is SGHTA and CDR2 is FQGTGA. The V segment lost 3 bases and the J segment 4 bases; nucleotides outside the gene matches: 1. In DNA, the CDR3 is TGTGCCAGCAGCTTTACAGGGGGCACCGGGGAGCTGTTTTTT. Amino acid sequence: CASSFTGGTGELFF.

This clone was picked up a small number of times. CDR3 bases: TGTGCCTGGAGACCCCTGGCCAGCGGGAGCACAGATACGCAGTATTTT. Translating gives CAWRPLASGSTDTQYF. The rearrangement links TRBV30 to TRBJ2-3, with D tentatively TRBD2 (6 bases). The V and J ends lost 3 bases and 0 bases respectively, with 16 bases between them. Germline loops: CDR1 GTSNPN, CDR2 SVGIG (reference sequence). The CDR3 has 16 residues.

The table lists this clone with a few counts. The chain carries TRBV4-1 and TRBJ2-7; 9 nucleotides align to TRBD1. V lost 5 bases and J lost 5; bases outside the gene matches: 10. Germline V gene sequence: CDR1 MGHRA, CDR2 YSYEKL. The CDR3 contains 15 residues. CDR3 amino acids: CASSKPGQGVHEQYF. In DNA form, the CDR3 reads TGCGCCAGCAGCAAACCGGGACAGGGTGTCCACGAGCAGTACTTC.

This clone was found a few times. The rearrangement joins TRBV7-9 to TRBJ1-5; TRBD1 matches at 8 bases. Trimming cost V 5 bases and J 4 bases; bases outside gene matches: 10. In germline, CDR1 is SEHNR, CDR2 FQNEAQ (reference sequence). This CDR3 is 16 amino acids long. CDR3 residues: CASSADRGLPNQPQHF. CDR3 sequence (DNA): TGTGCCAGCAGCGCCGACAGGGGCCTCCCTAATCAGCCCCAGCATTTT.

The V and J genes are TRBV28 and TRBJ2-1, with D perhaps TRBD1 (6 bases). V lost 8 bases, J lost 3 bases, and 14 bases lay in between. This CDR3 contains 14 residues. Germline CDR1 and CDR2: MDHEN and SYDVKM. The CDR3 region is CASLLADSYNEQFF. DNA of the CDR3: TGTGCCAGCCTCTTGGCGGACAGCTACAATGAGCAGTTCTTC.

There are a few counts of this clone. The CDR3 loop reads CASSAGTGGEQFF. CDR3 coding DNA: TGTGCCAGCAGTGCCGGGACAGGGGGTGAGCAGTTCTTC. The chain carries TRBV6-5 and TRBJ2-1, with 11 bases matching TRBD1. This CDR3 is 13 amino acids long. With V trimmed by 5 bases and J by 9 bases, 3 bases remained unmatched. The germline V gene has CDR1 MNHEY and CDR2 SVGAGI.

The chain uses TRBV7-9 and TRBJ1-5; 8 bases map to TRBD1. The CDR3 loop spans 15 amino acids. Germline V gene sequence: CDR1 SEHNR, CDR2 FQNEAQ (reference sequence). With 4 bases clipped from V and 4 bases from J, the junction kept 6 bases outside the gene matches. DNA for the CDR3: TGTGCCAGCAGCTCCCAGACAGGGGTAAATCAGCCCCAGCATTTT. The encoded protein is CASSSQTGVNQPQHF.

This clone was counted a few times. CDR3: CASSSGRNYGYTF. CDR3 DNA: TGTGCCAGCAGCTCCGGGAGGAACTATGGCTACACCTTC. V usage is TRBV6-6 and J usage is TRBJ1-2, with D unresolved. Per the germline V gene, CDR1 is MNHNY and CDR2 is SVGAGI (reference sequence). The CDR3 consists of 13 residues. V lost 6 bases and J 2 bases, leaving 10 bases between the germline ends.

The chain combines TRBV7-2 with TRBJ1-2; weak D call: TRBD1 (5 bases). The CDR3 spans 14 residues. Trimming took off 4 bases at V and 8 bases at J, with 17 bases between the two ends. Germline CDR1 and CDR2: SGHTA and FQGNSA. CDR3 in amino acids: CASSYRDDQGGYTF. The CDR3 coding sequence is TGTGCCAGCAGCTACCGTGACGACCAGGGAGGCTACACCTTC.

The chain uses TRBV11-2 and TRBJ1-5, with TRBD1 identical over 7 bases. The CDR3 has 14 residues. Germline-derived CDR1 and CDR2 are SGHAT and FQNNGV. The V segment lost 5 bases and the J segment 3 bases; nucleotides outside the gene matches: 4. The CDR3 sequence is CASSVGTVNQPQHF. CDR3 nucleotide sequence: TGTGCCAGCAGCGTAGGGACAGTCAATCAGCCCCAGCATTTT.

This clone was seen more than once but under ten times. The junction does not match germline at one end; this may be a read error. The chain recombines TRBV6-6 with TRBJ2-1; 10 nucleotides match TRBD2. Looked up from germline, CDR1 is MNHNY and CDR2 is SVGAGI (reference sequence). The CDR3 spans 15 residues. As DNA, the CDR3 is TGTGCCATCAGTAAGGAGCGGGAGGGGGGCAATGAGCAGTTCTTC. As protein: CAISKEREGGNEQFF.

The V call is TRBV28, the J call TRBJ2-5, with 8 bases fitting TRBD1. The germline gives CDR1 MDHEN, CDR2 SYDVKM. V was clipped by 1 base and J by 6 bases; unmatched bases: 10. The CDR3 is 16 amino acids. The DNA for the CDR3 is TGTGCCAGCAGTTTATCGGCTAATACAGGGGGGAAGACCCAGTACTTC. Its protein is CASSLSANTGGKTQYF.

This clone was observed a few times. The rearrangement uses TRBV15 and TRBJ1-5; 7 bases agree with TRBD1. CDR3 length: 15 amino acids. CDR1 and CDR2 (germline): LNHNV, YYDKDF (reference sequence). Losses at the gene ends were 3 bases for V and 7 bases for J; bases not matched to a gene: 9. CDR3 in DNA: TGTGCCACCAGCAGTCCCCGACAGGGTGGACAGCCCCAGCATTTT. Protein sequence: CATSSPRQGGQPQHF. The full variable domain, rest sourced from reference TRBV15 and TRBJ1-5, is DAMVIQNPRYQVTQFGKPVTLSCSQTLNHNVMYWYQQKSSQAPKLLFHYYDKDFNNEADTPDNFQSRRPNTSFCFLDIRSPGLGDTAMYLCATSSPRQGGQPQHFGDGTRLSIL.

This clone has only a few counts. The chain uses TRBV4-2 and TRBJ2-4, with a possible D match to TRBD2 (7 bases). The CDR3 has 16 amino acids. Germline-derived CDR1 and CDR2 are LGHNA and YNFKEQ. V dropped 0 bases and J dropped 7 bases, with 16 bases sitting between them. The CDR3 reads CASSQDWGGGGNIQYF. Here the CDR3 DNA reads TGTGCCAGCAGCCAAGACTGGGGGGGCGGCGGTAACATTCAGTACTTC.

As concerns this clone: At the DNA level, this CDR3 is encoded by other sequences in the same sample as well. The chain combines TRBV11-2 with TRBJ2-1; TRBD2 matches 9 bases. Germline assignment: CDR1 SGHAT and CDR2 FQNNGV. The CDR3 covers 16 residues. Trimming cost V 2 bases and J 1 base; bases outside gene matches: 3. The CDR3 DNA reads as TGTGCCAGCAGCTTACTTGCGGGAGGGTCCTACAATGAGCAGTTCTTC. As protein: CASSLLAGGSYNEQFF.

The J gene is TRBJ2-3, the V gene TRBV4-1, with TRBD2 matching over 14 bases. CDR1 is MGHRA, CDR2 YSYEKL, per germline. V dropped 3 bases and J dropped 1; count of bases not matched to a gene: 3. The CDR3 totals 17 residues. The CDR3 reads CASSHVGLAGGTDTQYF. In nucleotides, the CDR3 is TGCGCCAGCAGCCACGTGGGACTAGCGGGAGGCACAGATACGCAGTATTTT.

The rearrangement links TRBV10-3 to TRBJ2-7; 8 nucleotides line up with TRBD2. V trimming: 6 bases; J trimming: 0 bases; junction bases outside the gene matches: 4. Germline CDR1 and CDR2: ENHRY and SYGVKD. This CDR3 comprises 14 residues. The CDR3 DNA reads as TGTGCCATCAGGGGAGCGGGAGACTCCTACGAGCAGTACTTC. It translates to CAIRGAGDSYEQYF.

In this sample, this clone turned up a few times. This chain connects TRBV14 to TRBJ2-1; D call uncertain. V lost 2 bases and J lost 7, with 6 bases in between. The germline V gene encodes CDR1 SGHDN and CDR2 FVKESK. This CDR3 has 12 amino acids. CDR3 coding DNA: TGTGCCAGCAGCCAACTACGGAATGAGCAGTTCTTC. This translates into CASSQLRNEQFF.

The J gene is TRBJ2-4, the V gene TRBV7-3, with TRBD2 matching over 8 bases. Germline CDR1 SGHTA, CDR2 FQGTGA. Unmatched junction bases numbered 9, after V lost 5 bases and J lost 6 bases. There are 15 residues in the CDR3. The DNA of the CDR3 is TGTGCCAGCAGCCCCCGGGGGGGAGGGTCAAACATTCAGTACTTC. Translating it yields CASSPRGGGSNIQYF.

This clone has only a few counts. The chain is built from TRBV29-1 and TRBJ1-2, with 7 bases matching TRBD1. The CDR3 covers 13 residues. Germline V lookup: CDR1 SQVTM, CDR2 ANQGSEA. Trimming cost V 2 bases and J 4 bases; bases outside gene matches: 4. CDR3 coding DNA: TGCAGCGTTGAAAAGGGGGCAGGCTATGGCTACACCTTC. Amino acids: CSVEKGAGYGYTF.

This clone was counted a few times. The chain joins TRBV28 to TRBJ1-5; D not certain. CDR3 length equals 14 residues. The germline V and J ends were trimmed by 2 bases and 4 bases, with 9 bases remaining between them. CDR1 and CDR2 (germline): MDHEN, SYDVKM. This CDR3 is CASSLGFGNQPQHF. The CDR3 DNA is TGTGCCAGCAGTTTAGGATTCGGGAATCAGCCCCAGCATTTT.

CDR3 in amino acids: CASSSQGYHDQPQHF. The DNA for the CDR3 is TGTGCCAGTAGTAGCCAGGGTTACCACGATCAGCCCCAGCATTTT. V gene TRBV19 combines with J gene TRBJ1-5, with D perhaps TRBD1 (5 bases). Germline CDR1 is LNHDA and CDR2 is SQIVND (reference sequence). Deletions cut 4 bases from V and 5 bases from J, with 15 bases between. The CDR3 contains 15 residues.